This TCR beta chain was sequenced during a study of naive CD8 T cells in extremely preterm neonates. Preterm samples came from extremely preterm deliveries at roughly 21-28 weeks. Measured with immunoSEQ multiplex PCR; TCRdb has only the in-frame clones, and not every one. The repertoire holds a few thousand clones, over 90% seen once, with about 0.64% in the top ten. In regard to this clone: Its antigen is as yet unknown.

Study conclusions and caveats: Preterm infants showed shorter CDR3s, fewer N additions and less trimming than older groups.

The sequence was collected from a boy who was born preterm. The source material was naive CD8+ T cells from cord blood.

The CDR3 DNA is TGTGCCAGCAGTTTATGGGGGACAGGGGGCCTTTATAGCAATCAGCCCCAGCATTTT. Translated: CASSLWGTGGLYSNQPQHF. The chain joins TRBV28 to TRBJ1-5; 12 nucleotides match TRBD1. Germline V lookup: CDR1 MDHEN, CDR2 SYDVKM. CDR3 length equals 19 residues. Losses at the gene ends were 0 bases for V and 0 bases for J; bases not matched to a gene: 6.